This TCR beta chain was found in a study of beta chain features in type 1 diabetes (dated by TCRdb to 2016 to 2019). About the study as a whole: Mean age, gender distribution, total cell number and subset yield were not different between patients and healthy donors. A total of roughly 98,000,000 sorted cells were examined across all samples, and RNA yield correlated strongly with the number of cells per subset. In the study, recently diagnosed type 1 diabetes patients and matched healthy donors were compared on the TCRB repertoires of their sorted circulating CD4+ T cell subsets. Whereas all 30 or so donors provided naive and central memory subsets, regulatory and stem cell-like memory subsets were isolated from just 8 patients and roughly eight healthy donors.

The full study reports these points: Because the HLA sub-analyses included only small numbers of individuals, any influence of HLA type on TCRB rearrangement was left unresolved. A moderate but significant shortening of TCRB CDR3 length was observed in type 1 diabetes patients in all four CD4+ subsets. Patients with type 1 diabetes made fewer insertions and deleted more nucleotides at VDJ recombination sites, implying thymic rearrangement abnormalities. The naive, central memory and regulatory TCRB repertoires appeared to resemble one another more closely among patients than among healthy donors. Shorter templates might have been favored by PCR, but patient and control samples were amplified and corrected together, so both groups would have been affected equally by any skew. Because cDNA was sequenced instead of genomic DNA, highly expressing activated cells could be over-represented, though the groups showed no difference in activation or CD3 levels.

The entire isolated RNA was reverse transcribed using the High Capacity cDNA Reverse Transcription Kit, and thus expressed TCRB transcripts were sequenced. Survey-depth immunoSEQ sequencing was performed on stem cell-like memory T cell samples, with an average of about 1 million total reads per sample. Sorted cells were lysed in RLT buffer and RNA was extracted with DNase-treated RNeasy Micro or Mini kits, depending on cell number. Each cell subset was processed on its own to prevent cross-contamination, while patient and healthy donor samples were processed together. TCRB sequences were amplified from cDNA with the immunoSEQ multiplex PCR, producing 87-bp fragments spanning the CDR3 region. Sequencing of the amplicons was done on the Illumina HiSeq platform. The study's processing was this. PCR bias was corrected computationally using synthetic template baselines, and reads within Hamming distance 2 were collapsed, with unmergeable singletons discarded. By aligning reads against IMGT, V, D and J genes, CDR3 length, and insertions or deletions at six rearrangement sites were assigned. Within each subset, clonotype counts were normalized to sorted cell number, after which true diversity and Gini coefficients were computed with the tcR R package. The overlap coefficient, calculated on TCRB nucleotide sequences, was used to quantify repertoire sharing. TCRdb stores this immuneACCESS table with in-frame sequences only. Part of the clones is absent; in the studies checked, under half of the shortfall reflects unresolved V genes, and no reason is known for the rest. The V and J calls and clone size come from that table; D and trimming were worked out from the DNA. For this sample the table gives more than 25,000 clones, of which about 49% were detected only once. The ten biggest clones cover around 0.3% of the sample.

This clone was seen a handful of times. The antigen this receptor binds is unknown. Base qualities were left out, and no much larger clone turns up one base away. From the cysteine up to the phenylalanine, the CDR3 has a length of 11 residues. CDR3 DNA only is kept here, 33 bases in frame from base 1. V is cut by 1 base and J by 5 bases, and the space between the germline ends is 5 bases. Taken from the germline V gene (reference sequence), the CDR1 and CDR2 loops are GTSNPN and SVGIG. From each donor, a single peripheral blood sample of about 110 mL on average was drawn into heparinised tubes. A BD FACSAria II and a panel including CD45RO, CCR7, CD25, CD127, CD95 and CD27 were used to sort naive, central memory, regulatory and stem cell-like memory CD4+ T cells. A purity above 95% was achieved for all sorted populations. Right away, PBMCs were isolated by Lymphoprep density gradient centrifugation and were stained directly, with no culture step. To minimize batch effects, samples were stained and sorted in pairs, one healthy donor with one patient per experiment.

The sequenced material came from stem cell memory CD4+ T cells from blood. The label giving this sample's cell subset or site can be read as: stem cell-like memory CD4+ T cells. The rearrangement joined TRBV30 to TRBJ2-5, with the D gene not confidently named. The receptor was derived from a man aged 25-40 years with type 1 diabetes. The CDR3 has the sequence CAWSDWETQYF. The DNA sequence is TGTGCCTGGAGTGACTGGGAGACCCAGTACTTC.